Listed here are 12 T cell receptor beta chains from one sample, sequenced in a study of cytotoxic CD8 clonotypes in ibrutinib-treated CLL. Assay: immunoSEQ multiplex PCR; the TCRdb copy retains only in-frame clones and omits some. The table records approximately 100,000 clones, around four fifths of them present only once. The material sequenced was PBMCs, taken after 12 months of ibrutinib treatment. Source of these receptors: a human donor with chronic lymphocytic leukemia.

The V call is TRBV6-6, the J call TRBJ1-2; TRBD1 might be the D (5 bases). Germline V gene sequence: CDR1 MNHNY, CDR2 SVGAGI (reference sequence). V lost 6 bases, J lost 6 bases, and 8 bases lay in between. The CDR3 spans 11 residues. The CDR3 here is CASRGVDGYTF. In DNA, the CDR3 is TGTGCCAGCAGAGGGGTGGATGGCTACACCTTC.

This chain uses TRBV5-1 with TRBJ1-5; D gene ambiguous. CDR1 SGHRS and CDR2 YFSETQ come from the germline V gene. There are 13 residues in the CDR3. V gave up 4 bases and J gave up 5 bases, with 10 bases separating them. This CDR3 is CASSPEPDQPQHF. The CDR3 DNA sequence: TGCGCCAGCAGCCCGGAGCCCGATCAGCCCCAGCATTTT.

The chain couples TRBV11-3 to TRBJ1-6; TRBD1 agrees at 10 bases. The CDR3 has 14 residues. Germline V gene lookup returns CDR1 SGHNT and CDR2 YENEEA. With V trimmed by 8 bases and J by 9 bases, 7 bases remained unmatched. CDR3 nucleotides: TGTGCCAGCCCTCTCTGGGACAGGGGTTCACCCCTCCACTTT. Translated, it gives CASPLWDRGSPLHF.

The rearrangement uses TRBV7-2 and TRBJ2-1; no clear D. V was shortened by 1 base and J by 3 bases, with 7 bases between the two germline ends. This CDR3 comprises 14 residues. Germline V gene lookup returns CDR1 SGHTA and CDR2 FQGNSA. The CDR3 region is CASSLVPGYNEQFF. As DNA, the CDR3 is TGTGCCAGCAGCTTAGTGCCAGGCTACAATGAGCAGTTCTTC. Combining the CDR3 with reference TRBV7-2 and TRBJ2-1 gives the whole variable domain GAGVSQSPSNKVTEKGKDVELRCDPISGHTALYWYRQSLGQGLEFLIYFQGNSAPDKSGLPSDRFSAERTGGSVSTLTIQRTQQEDSAVYLCASSLVPGYNEQFFGPGTRLTVL.

V and J are TRBV10-1 and TRBJ1-4; unclear D gene. The CDR3 is made up of 15 amino acids. Germline values: CDR1 WNHNN, CDR2 SYGVQD (reference sequence). V dropped 0 bases and J dropped 2 bases, with 7 bases sitting between them. The CDR3 bases are TGCGCCAGCAGTGAGTCGAGAAGCACTAATGAAAAACTGTTTTTT. It specifies CASSESRSTNEKLFF.

This chain joins TRBV19 and TRBJ1-6; D is perhaps TRBD1 (5 bases). The CDR3 is made up of 13 amino acids. The ends were cut back, 2 bases at V and 8 bases at J, with 7 bases in the middle. Germline CDR1 LNHDA, CDR2 SQIVND (reference sequence). The CDR3 DNA reads as TGTGCCAGTAGTATATTAGGGGATTCACCCCTCCACTTT. Translated: CASSILGDSPLHF.

A few counts support this clone. This rearrangement joins TRBV6-5 to TRBJ2-1; the D is unclear. The CDR3 runs to 14 residues. Germline loops: CDR1 MNHEY, CDR2 SVGAGI. The V end was cut by 0 bases, the J end by 4 bases, with 7 bases between. CDR3 bases: TGTGCCAGCAGTTACTCGATAGAATACAATGAGCAGTTCTTC. Encoded protein: CASSYSIEYNEQFF.

The gene calls are TRBV27 and TRBJ2-1; D is uncertain. V lost 5 bases and J lost 8, with 7 bases in between. The CDR3 has 11 amino acids. Germline CDR1 and CDR2: MNHEY and SMNVEV (reference sequence). In nucleotides, the CDR3 is TGTGCCAGCAGTGATTTCGATGAGCAGTTCTTC. It is translated as CASSDFDEQFF.

The chain is built from TRBV2 and TRBJ2-5; 10 bases align to TRBD2. The V gene's germline CDR1 is SNHLY and CDR2 FYNNEI. The ends lost 7 bases at V and 4 bases at J; junction bases unmatched: 12. CDR3 length equals 16 residues. DNA of the CDR3: TGTGCCAGCAAGCCCAGCGGGGGGGGTTTTGGAGAGACCCAGTACTTC. It specifies CASKPSGGGFGETQYF.

This clone was detected only a few times. The V gene is TRBV7-2, the J gene TRBJ2-7; D gene uncertain. From germline, CDR1 is SGHTA and CDR2 FQGNSA. This CDR3 region has 14 residues. V was shortened by 3 bases and J by 2 bases, with 11 bases between the two germline ends. The CDR3 region has the DNA TGTGCCAGCAGCTTCGACCGGGTAACCTACGAGCAGTACTTC. It yields the protein CASSFDRVTYEQYF.

The sample holds a few counts of this clone. This sequence joins TRBV5-4 and TRBJ2-5; 8 bases match TRBD2. The CDR3 loop spans 16 amino acids. V gave up 2 bases and J gave up 4 bases; unmatched junction bases: 10. In germline, CDR1 is SGHNT, CDR2 YYREEE (reference sequence). The CDR3, as DNA: TGTGCCAGCAGCTTACCGGACCGGGGGGGCCGAGAGACCCAGTACTTC. Encoded protein: CASSLPDRGGRETQYF.

This chain uses TRBV21-1 with TRBJ1-5. TRBV21-1 is a pseudogene. This CDR3 region has 14 residues. The CDR3: CASRKLLWDQPQHF. The CDR3 DNA sequence: TGTGCCAGCAGAAAGCTACTGTGGGATCAGCCCCAGCATTTT.